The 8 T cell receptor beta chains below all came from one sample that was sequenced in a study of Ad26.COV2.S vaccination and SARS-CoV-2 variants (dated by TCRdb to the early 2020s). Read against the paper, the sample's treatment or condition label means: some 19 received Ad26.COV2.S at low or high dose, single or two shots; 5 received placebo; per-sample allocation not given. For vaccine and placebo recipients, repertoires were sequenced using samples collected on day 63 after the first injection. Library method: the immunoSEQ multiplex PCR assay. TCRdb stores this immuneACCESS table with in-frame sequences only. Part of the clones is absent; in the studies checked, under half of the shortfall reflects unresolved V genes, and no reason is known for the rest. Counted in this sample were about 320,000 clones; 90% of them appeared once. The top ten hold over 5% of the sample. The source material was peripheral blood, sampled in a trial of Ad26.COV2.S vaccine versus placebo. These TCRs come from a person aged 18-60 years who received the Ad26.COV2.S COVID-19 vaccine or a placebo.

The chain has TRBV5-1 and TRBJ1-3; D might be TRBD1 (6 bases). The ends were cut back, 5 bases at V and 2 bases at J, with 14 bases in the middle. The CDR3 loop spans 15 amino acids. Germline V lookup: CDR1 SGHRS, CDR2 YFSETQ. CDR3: CASSRDGGAGNTIYF. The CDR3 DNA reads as TGCGCCAGCAGTCGGGATGGGGGCGCTGGAAACACCATATATTTT.

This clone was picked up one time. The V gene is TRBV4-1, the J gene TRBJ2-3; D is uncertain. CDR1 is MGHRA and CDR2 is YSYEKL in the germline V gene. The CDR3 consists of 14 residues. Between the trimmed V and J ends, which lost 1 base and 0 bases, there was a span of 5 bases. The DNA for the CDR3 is TGCGCCAGCAGCCAAGTCGTAAGCACAGATACGCAGTATTTT. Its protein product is CASSQVVSTDTQYF.

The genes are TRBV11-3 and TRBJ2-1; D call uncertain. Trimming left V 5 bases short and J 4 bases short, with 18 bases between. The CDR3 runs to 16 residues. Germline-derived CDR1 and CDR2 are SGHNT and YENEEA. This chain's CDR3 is CASSTPLLRAYNEQFF. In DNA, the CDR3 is TGTGCCAGCAGCACCCCCCTTTTGAGAGCTTACAATGAGCAGTTCTTC.

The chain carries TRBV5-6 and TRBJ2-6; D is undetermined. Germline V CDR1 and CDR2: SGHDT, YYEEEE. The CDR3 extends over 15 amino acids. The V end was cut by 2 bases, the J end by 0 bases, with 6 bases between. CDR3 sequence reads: CASSLSISGANVLTF. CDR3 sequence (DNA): TGTGCCAGCAGCTTATCTATCTCTGGGGCCAACGTCCTGACTTTC.

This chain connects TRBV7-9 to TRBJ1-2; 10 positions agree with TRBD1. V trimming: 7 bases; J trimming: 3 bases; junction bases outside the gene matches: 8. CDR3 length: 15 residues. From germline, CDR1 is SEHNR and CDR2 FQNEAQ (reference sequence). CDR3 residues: CASTVAGTGDYGYTF. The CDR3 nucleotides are TGTGCCAGCACCGTTGCCGGGACAGGGGACTATGGCTACACCTTC.

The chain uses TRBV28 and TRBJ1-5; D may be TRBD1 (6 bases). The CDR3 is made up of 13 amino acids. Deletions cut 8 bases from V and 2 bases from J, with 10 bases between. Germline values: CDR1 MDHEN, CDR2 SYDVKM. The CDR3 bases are TGTGCCAGCGCACAGGGTCGCAATCAGCCCCAGCATTTT. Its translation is CASAQGRNQPQHF.

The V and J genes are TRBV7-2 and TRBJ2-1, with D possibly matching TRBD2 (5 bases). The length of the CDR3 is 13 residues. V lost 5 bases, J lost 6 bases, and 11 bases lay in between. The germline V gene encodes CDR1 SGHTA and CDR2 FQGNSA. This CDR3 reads CASSRSRGNEQFF. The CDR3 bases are TGTGCCAGCAGCCGCTCCCGGGGCAATGAGCAGTTCTTC.

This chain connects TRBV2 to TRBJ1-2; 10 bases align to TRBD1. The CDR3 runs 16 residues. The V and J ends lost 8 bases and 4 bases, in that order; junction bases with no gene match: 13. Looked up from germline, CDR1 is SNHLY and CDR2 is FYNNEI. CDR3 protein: CASQGTGVLWVYGYTF. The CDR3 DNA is TGTGCCAGCCAAGGGACAGGGGTTCTTTGGGTCTATGGCTACACCTTC.